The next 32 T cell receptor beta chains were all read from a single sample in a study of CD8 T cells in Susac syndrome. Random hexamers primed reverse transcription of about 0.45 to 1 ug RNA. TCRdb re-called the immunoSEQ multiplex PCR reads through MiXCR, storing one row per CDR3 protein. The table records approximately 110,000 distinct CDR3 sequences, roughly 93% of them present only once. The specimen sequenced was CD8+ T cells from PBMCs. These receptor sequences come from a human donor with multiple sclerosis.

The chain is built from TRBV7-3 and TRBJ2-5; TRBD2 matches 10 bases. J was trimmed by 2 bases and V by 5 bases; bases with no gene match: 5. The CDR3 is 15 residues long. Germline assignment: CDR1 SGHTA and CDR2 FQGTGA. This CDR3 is CASSSGTSVQETQYF. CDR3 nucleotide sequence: TGTGCCAGCAGCAGCGGGACTAGCGTTCAAGAGACCCAGTACTTC. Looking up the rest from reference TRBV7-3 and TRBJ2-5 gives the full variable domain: GAGVSQTPSNKVTEKGKYVELRCDPISGHTALYWYRQSLGQGPEFLIYFQGTGAADDSGLPNDRFFAVRPEGSVSTLKIQRTERGDSAVYLCASSSGTSVQETQYFGPGTRLLVL.

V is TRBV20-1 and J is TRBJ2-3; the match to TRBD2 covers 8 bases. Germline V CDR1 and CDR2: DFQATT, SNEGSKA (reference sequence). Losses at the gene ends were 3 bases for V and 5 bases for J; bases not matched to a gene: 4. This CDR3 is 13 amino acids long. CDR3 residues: CSASGRDGDTQYF. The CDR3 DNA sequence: TGCAGTGCTAGCGGGAGGGATGGAGATACGCAGTATTTT.

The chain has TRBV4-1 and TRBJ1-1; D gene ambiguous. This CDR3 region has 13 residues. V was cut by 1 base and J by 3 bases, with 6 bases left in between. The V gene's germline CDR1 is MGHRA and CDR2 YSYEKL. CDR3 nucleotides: TGCGCCAGCAGCCAAGGGGCGGACACTGAAGCTTTCTTT. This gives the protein CASSQGADTEAFF.

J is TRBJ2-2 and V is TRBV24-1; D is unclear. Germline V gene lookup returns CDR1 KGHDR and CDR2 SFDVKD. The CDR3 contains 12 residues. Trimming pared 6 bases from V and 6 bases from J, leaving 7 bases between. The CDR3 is CATSWRSGELFF. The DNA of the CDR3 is TGTGCCACCAGTTGGCGTTCCGGGGAGCTGTTTTTT.

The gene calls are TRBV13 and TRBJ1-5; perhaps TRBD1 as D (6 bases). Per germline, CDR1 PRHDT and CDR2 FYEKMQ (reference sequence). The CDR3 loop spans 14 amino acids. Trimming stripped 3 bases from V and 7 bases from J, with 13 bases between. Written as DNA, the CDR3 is TGTGCCAGCAGCTTCCAGGGGTTAGGCCAGCCCCAGCATTTT. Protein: CASSFQGLGQPQHF.

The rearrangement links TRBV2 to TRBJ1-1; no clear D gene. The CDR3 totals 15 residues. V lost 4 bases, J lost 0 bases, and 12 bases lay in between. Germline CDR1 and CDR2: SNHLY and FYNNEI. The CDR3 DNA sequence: TGTGCCAGCAGTGCCGGCGTTTGGATGAACACTGAAGCTTTCTTT. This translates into CASSAGVWMNTEAFF.

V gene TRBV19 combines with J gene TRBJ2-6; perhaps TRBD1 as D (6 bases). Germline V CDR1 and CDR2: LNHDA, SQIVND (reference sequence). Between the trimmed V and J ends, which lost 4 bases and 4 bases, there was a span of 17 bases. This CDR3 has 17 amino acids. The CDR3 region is CASSTGMPGVGANVLTF. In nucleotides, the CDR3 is TGTGCCAGTAGTACTGGCATGCCAGGGGTAGGGGCCAACGTCCTGACTTTC.

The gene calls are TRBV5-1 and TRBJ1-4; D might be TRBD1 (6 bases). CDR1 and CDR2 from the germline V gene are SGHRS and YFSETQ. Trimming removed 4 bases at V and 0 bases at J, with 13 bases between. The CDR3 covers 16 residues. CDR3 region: CASSPQGGTTNEKLFF. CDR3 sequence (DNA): TGCGCCAGCAGCCCCCAAGGGGGGACAACTAATGAAAAACTGTTTTTT.

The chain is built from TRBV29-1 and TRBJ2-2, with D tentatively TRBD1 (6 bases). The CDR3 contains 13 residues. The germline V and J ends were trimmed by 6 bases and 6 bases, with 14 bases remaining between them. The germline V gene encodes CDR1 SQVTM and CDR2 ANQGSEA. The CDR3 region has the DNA TGCAGCGTGGGAAGCGACAGGTCCGGGGAGCTGTTTTTT. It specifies CSVGSDRSGELFF.

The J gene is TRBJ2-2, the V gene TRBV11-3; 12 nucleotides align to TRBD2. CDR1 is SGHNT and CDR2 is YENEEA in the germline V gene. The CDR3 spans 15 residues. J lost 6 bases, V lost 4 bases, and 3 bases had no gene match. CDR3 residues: CASSSRLAGAGELFF. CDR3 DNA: TGTGCCAGCAGCTCCAGACTAGCGGGGGCCGGGGAGCTGTTTTTT.

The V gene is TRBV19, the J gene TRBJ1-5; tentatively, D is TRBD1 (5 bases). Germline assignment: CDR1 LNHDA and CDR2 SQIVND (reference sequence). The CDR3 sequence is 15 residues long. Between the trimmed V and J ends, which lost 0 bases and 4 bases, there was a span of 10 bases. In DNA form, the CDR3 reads TGTGCCAGTAGTATAGACAGGGCGGCAAATCAGCCCCAGCATTTT. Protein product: CASSIDRAANQPQHF.

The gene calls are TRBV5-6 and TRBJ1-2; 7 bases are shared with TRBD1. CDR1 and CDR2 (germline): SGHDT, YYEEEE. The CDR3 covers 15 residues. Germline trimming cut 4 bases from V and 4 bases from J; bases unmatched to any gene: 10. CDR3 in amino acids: CASSDWTGVSYGYTF. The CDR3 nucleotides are TGTGCCAGCAGCGACTGGACAGGAGTCTCCTATGGCTACACCTTC.

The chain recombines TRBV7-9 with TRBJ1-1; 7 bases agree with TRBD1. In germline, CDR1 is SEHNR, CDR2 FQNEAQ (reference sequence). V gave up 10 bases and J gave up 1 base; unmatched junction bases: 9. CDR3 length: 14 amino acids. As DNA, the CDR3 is TGTGCCACCCCAGGGGGGCCAAAGAACACTGAAGCTTTCTTT. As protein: CATPGGPKNTEAFF.

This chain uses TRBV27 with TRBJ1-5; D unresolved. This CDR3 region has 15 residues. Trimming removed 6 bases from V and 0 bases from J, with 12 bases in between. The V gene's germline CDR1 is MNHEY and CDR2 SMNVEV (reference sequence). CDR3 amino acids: CASREETYSNQPQHF. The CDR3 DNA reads TGTGCCAGCAGAGAAGAGACTTATAGCAATCAGCCCCAGCATTTT.

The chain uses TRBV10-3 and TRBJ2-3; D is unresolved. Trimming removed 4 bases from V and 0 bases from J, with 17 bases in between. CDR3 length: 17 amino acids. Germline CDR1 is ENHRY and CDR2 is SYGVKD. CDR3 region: CAISARDWPHSTDTQYF. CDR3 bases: TGTGCCATCAGTGCCCGCGACTGGCCCCATAGCACAGATACGCAGTATTTT.

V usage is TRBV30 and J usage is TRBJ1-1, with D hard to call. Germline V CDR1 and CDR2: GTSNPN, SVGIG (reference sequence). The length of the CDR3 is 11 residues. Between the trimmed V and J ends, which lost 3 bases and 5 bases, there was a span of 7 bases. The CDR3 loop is CAWSLETEAFF. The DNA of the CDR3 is TGTGCCTGGAGCCTGGAAACTGAAGCTTTCTTT.

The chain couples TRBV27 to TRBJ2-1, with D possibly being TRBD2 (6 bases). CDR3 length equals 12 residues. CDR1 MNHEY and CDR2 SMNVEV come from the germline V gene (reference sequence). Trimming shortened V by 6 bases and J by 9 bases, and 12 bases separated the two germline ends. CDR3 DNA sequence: TGTGCCAGCAGCCCCCCAGCGGGTGAGCAGTTCTTC. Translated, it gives CASSPPAGEQFF.

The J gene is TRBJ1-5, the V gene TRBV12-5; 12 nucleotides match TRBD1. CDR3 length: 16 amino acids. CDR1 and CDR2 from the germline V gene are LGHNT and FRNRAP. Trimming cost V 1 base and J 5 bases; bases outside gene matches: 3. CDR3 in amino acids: CASGLGDRGRDQPQHF. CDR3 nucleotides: TGTGCTAGTGGTTTGGGGGACAGGGGGCGTGATCAGCCCCAGCATTTT.

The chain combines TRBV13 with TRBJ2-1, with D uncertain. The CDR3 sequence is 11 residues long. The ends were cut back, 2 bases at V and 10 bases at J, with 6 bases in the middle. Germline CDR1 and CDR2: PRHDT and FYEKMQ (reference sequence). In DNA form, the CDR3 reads TGTGCCAGCAGCTTAAACGGCGAGCAGTTCTTC. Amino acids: CASSLNGEQFF.

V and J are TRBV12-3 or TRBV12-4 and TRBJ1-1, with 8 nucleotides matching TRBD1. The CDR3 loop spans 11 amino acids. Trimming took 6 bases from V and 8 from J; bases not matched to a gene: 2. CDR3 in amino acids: CASSRTGEAFF. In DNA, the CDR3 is TGTGCCAGCAGCCGGACAGGGGAAGCTTTCTTT.

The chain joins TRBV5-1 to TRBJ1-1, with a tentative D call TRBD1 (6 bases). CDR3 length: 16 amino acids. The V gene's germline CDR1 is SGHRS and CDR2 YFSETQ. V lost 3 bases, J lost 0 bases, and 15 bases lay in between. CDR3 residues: CASSSGAGAMNTEAFF. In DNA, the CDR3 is TGCGCCAGCAGCTCGGGGGCGGGGGCGATGAACACTGAAGCTTTCTTT.

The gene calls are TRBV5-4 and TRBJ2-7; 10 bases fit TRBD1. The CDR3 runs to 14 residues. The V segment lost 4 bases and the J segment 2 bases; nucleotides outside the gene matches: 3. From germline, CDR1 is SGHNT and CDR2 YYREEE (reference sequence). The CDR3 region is CASSAGQGPYEQYV. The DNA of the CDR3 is TGTGCCAGCAGCGCGGGACAGGGGCCCTACGAGCAGTACGTC.

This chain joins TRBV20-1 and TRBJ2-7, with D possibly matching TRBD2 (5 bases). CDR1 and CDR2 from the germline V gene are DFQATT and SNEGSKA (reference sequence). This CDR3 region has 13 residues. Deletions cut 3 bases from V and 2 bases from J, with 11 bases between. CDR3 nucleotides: TGCAGTGCTAGGGACTCCCAGACCTACGAGCAGTACGTC. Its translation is CSARDSQTYEQYV.

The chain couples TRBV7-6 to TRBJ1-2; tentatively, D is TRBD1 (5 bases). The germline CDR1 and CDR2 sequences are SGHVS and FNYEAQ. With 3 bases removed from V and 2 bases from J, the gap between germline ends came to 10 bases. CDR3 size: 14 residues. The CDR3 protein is CASSFPGANYGYTF. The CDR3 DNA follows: TGTGCCAGCAGCTTCCCCGGGGCAAACTATGGCTACACCTTC.

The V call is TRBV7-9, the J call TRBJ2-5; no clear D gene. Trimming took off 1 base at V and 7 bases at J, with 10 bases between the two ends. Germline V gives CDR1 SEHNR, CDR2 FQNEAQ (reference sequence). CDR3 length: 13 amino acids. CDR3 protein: CASSLGVAGTQYF. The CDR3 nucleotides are TGTGCCAGCAGCTTAGGTGTAGCAGGGACCCAGTACTTC. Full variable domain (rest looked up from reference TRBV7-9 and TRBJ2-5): DTGVSQNPRHKITKRGQNVTFRCDPISEHNRLYWYRQTLGQGPEFLTYFQNEAQLEKSRLLSDRFSAERPKGSFSTLEIQRTEQGDSAMYLCASSLGVAGTQYFGPGTRLLVL.

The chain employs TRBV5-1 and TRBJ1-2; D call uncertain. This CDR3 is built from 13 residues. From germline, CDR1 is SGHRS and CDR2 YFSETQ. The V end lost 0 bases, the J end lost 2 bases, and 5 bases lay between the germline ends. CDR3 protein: CASSLGENYGYTF. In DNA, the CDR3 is TGCGCCAGCAGCTTGGGGGAGAACTATGGCTACACCTTC. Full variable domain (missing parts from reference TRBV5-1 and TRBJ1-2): KAGVTQTPRYLIKTRGQQVTLSCSPISGHRSVSWYQQTPGQGLQFLFEYFSETQRNKGNFPGRFSGRQFSNSRSEMNVSTLELGDSALYLCASSLGENYGYTFGSGTRLTVV.

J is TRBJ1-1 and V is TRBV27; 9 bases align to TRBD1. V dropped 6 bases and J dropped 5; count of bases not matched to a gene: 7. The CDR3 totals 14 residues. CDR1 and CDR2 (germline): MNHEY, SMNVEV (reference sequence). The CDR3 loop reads CASRQTGGRTEAFF. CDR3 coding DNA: TGTGCCAGCAGACAGACAGGGGGGCGGACTGAAGCTTTCTTT.

DNA of the CDR3: TGTGCCAGTAGTTTAGGACCTAACTCCTACAATGAGCAGTTCTTC. Its translation is CASSLGPNSYNEQFF. V gene TRBV19 combines with J gene TRBJ2-1; D is uncertain. The CDR3 is 15 amino acids. V was clipped by 5 bases and J by 0 bases, with 11 bases between them. The germline CDR1 and CDR2 sequences are LNHDA and SQIVND (reference sequence).

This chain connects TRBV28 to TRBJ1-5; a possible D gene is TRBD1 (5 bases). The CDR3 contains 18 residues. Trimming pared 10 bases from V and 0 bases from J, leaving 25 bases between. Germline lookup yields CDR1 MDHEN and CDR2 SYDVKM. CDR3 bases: TGTGCCACCCTCCCCGTAGGGGCAGACCGAGATAGCAATCAGCCCCAGCATTTT. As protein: CATLPVGADRDSNQPQHF. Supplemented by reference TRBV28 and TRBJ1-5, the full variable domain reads DVKVTQSSRYLVKRTGEKVFLECVQDMDHENMFWYRQDPGLGLRLIYFSYDVKMKEKGDIPEGYSVSREKKERFSLILESASTNQTSMYLCATLPVGADRDSNQPQHFGDGTRLSIL.

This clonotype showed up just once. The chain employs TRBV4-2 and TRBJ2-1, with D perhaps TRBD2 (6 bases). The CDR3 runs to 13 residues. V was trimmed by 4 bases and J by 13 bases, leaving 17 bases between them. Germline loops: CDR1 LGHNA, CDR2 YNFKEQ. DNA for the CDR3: TGTGCCAGCAGCCTCCCCGGTGGGACTCAACAGTTCTTC. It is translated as CASSLPGGTQQFF.

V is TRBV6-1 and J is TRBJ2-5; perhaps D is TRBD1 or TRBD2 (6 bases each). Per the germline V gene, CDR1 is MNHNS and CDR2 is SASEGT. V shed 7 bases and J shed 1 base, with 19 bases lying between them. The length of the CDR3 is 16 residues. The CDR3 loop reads CASTLRFPGAQETQYF. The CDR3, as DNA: TGTGCCAGCACCCTCCGTTTTCCGGGGGCCCAAGAGACCCAGTACTTC.

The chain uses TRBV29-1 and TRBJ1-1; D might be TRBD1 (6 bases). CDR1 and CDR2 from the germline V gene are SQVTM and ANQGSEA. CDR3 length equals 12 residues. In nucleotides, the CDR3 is TGCAGTGGGGGGCTGGGGAACACTGAAGCTTTCTTT. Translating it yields CSGGLGNTEAFF.